A single sample is the source of the 28 T cell receptor beta chains below, sequenced in a study of molecular identifiers for immune sequencing clone quantification. TCRdb analysed the PCR reads with MiXCR anew, one entry per CDR3 protein. Among 350,000 or so distinct CDR3 sequences listed, about a fifth were seen once. Source material: naive CD8+ T cells from blood, with Jurkat cell RNA spiked in. Subset described: FACS-sorted CD8+CD4-CCR7+CD45RA+ naive T cells. The source is a human donor in good health. Some libraries in this study had Jurkat cell RNA spiked in.

At least ten counts were recorded for this clonotype. The gene calls are TRBV25-1 and TRBJ2-7, with 8 nucleotides matching TRBD1. Germline-derived CDR1 and CDR2 are MGHDK and SYGVNS. The V gene end was trimmed by 8 bases and the J gene end by 6 bases; junction bases not matched to a gene: 6. This CDR3 has 12 residues. This chain's CDR3 is CASWAGGLEQYF. The CDR3, as DNA: TGTGCCAGCTGGGCAGGGGGCCTCGAGCAGTACTTC.

This clonotype was recorded many times. The chain links TRBV4-3 to TRBJ2-3; D is unresolved. With 4 bases removed from V and 5 bases from J, the gap between germline ends came to 10 bases. The CDR3 extends over 13 amino acids. Germline CDR1 and CDR2: LGHNA and YSLEER. CDR3 loop: CASSRVLGDTQYF. CDR3 nucleotides: TGCGCCAGCAGCCGAGTCTTGGGAGATACGCAGTATTTT.

At least ten counts were recorded for this clonotype. The chain carries TRBV28 and TRBJ2-7; 9 bases are a match to TRBD2. The trim removed 1 base at V and 7 bases at J, leaving 8 bases unmatched. The CDR3 totals 15 residues. CDR1 is MDHEN, CDR2 SYDVKM, per germline. DNA for the CDR3: TGTGCCAGCAGTTTATTGTCTAGCGGGATTAGGGAGCAGTACTTC. Translated: CASSLLSSGIREQYF.

Notes on this clonotype: A much more abundant neighbour one base away suggests this may be a read error. The chain employs TRBV6-1 and TRBJ2-7; D not resolved. The V gene lost 1 base and the J gene lost 1 base, with 8 bases spanning the gap. The CDR3 totals 14 residues. Germline loops: CDR1 MNHNS, CDR2 SASEGT. The CDR3 sequence is CASSEGVGSYEQYF. The DNA of the CDR3 is TGTGCCAGCAGTGAAGGGGTAGGGTCCTACGAGCAGTACTTC.

With regard to this clonotype: A much bigger clone sits one base away, suggesting this may be a read error. The chain joins TRBV27 to TRBJ2-5; perhaps D is TRBD1 or TRBD2 (5 bases each). The CDR3 totals 14 residues. The V end was cut by 3 bases, the J end by 1 base, with 9 bases between. CDR1 is MNHEY and CDR2 is SMNVEV in the germline V gene (reference sequence). As DNA, the CDR3 is TGTGCCAGCAGTTTCTGGGGGTGCCAAGAGACCCAGTACTTC. Translated, it gives CASSFWGCQETQYF.

In this sample, this clonotype turned up many times. The V gene is TRBV5-1, the J gene TRBJ2-7; D unclear. The CDR3 contains 14 residues. V was pared by 2 bases and J by 2 bases, with 11 bases between. The V gene's germline CDR1 is SGHRS and CDR2 YFSETQ. The CDR3: CASSFEGFPYEQYF. The CDR3 DNA follows: TGCGCCAGCAGCTTTGAAGGTTTCCCCTACGAGCAGTACTTC.

V usage is TRBV9 and J usage is TRBJ2-2; 8 nucleotides agree with TRBD2. Germline lookup yields CDR1 SGDLS and CDR2 YYNGEE. The CDR3 has 15 residues. The V segment lost 0 bases and the J segment 6 bases; nucleotides outside the gene matches: 4. CDR3 amino acids: CASSVEGLVSGELFF. CDR3 nucleotide sequence: TGTGCCAGCAGCGTAGAGGGACTAGTTTCCGGGGAGCTGTTTTTT.

This clonotype came up a few times. This chain uses TRBV6-6 with TRBJ2-1, with 10 bases that match TRBD2. Germline V gene data show CDR1 as MNHNY and CDR2 as SVGAGI (reference sequence). The CDR3 is 16 amino acids. The J segment lost 4 bases and the V segment lost 0 bases, leaving 3 bases of the junction unmatched. The CDR3 loop reads CASSYSLAGEYNEQFF. The CDR3 DNA follows: TGTGCCAGCAGTTACTCCCTAGCGGGAGAGTACAATGAGCAGTTCTTC.

The table lists this clonotype with many counts. The chain carries TRBV7-2 and TRBJ1-1; D is undetermined. V shed 0 bases and J shed 3 bases, with 11 bases lying between them. Germline loops: CDR1 SGHTA, CDR2 FQGNSA. The CDR3 is made up of 15 amino acids. The CDR3 bases are TGTGCCAGCAGCTTAGCCGGGCTCGGGGACACTGAAGCTTTCTTT. It yields the protein CASSLAGLGDTEAFF.

This clonotype was counted many times. The chain carries TRBV5-4 and TRBJ1-1, with D perhaps TRBD1 (6 bases). There are 15 residues in the CDR3. Germline CDR1 and CDR2: SGHNT and YYREEE (reference sequence). V was cut by 1 base and J by 3 bases, with 13 bases left in between. CDR3: CASSLQGSGYTEAFF. As DNA, the CDR3 is TGTGCCAGCAGCTTGCAGGGGAGTGGGTACACTGAAGCTTTCTTT.

Remarks on this clonotype: The germline gene is not matched at one end of the junction; a read error may be the cause. The chain has TRBV9 and TRBJ1-1; D is ambiguous. Germline V CDR1 and CDR2: SGDLS, YYNGEE. The CDR3 totals 15 residues. CDR3 region: CASSVDGMVGTEALF. CDR3 coding DNA: TGTGCCAGCAGCGTAGATGGAATGGTAGGCACAGAAGCTCTCTTT.

The rearrangement links TRBV14 to TRBJ1-1; D is possibly TRBD1 (5 bases). Germline V gene sequence: CDR1 SGHDN, CDR2 FVKESK. This CDR3 contains 14 residues. V lost 1 base and J lost 6, with 12 bases in between. The CDR3 DNA reads TGTGCCAGCAGCCAAGGATCAGGGTTCCCTGAAGCTTTCTTT. The encoded protein is CASSQGSGFPEAFF.

This clonotype was recorded at least ten times. The CDR3 DNA follows: TGTGCCAGCAGTTACGGAGACAACTATGGCTACACCTTC. It yields the protein CASSYGDNYGYTF. The rearrangement joins TRBV6-5 to TRBJ1-2, with no clear D. The CDR3 contains 13 residues. V lost 2 bases, J lost 2 bases, and 6 bases lay in between. Germline lookup yields CDR1 MNHEY and CDR2 SVGAGI.

About this clonotype itself: A read error may be the cause here, since a much bigger clone is one base away. The chain is built from TRBV6-5 and TRBJ2-1; 10 nucleotides match TRBD1. CDR1 and CDR2 (germline): MNHEY, SVGAGI. The CDR3 extends over 18 amino acids. CDR3 sequence: CASCYRRPRDRGYNEQFF. DNA for the CDR3: TGTGCCAGCTGTTACCGCAGACCCCGGGACAGGGGCTACAATGAGCAGTTCTTC.

For the CDR3, the DNA is TGTGCCAGTAGTATAGCTCAGGGCAGCGCTGAAGCTTTCTTT. Its translation is CASSIAQGSAEAFF. The chain joins TRBV19 to TRBJ1-1, with D maybe TRBD1 (5 bases). Germline V CDR1 and CDR2: LNHDA, SQIVND (reference sequence). Deletions cut 1 base from V and 6 bases from J, with 12 bases between. CDR3 size: 14 residues. Based on the CDR3 plus reference TRBV19 and TRBJ1-1, the full variable domain is DGGITQSPKYLFRKEGQNVTLSCEQNLNHDAMYWYRQDPGQGLRLIYYSQIVNDFQKGDIAEGYSVSREKKESFPLTVTSAQKNPTAFYLCASSIAQGSAEAFFGQGTRLTVV.

This clonotype was detected ten times or more. The V and J genes are TRBV6-1 and TRBJ1-5; 7 nucleotides match TRBD1. From germline, CDR1 is MNHNS and CDR2 SASEGT. The CDR3 spans 16 residues. J was trimmed by 3 bases and V by 6 bases; bases with no gene match: 11. The CDR3 nucleotides read TGTGCCAGCAGCGCCGGACAGGACTTATACAATCAGCCCCAGCATTTT. Protein sequence: CASSAGQDLYNQPQHF.

This clonotype was seen repeatedly, ten times or more. This chain joins TRBV20-1 and TRBJ2-3; TRBD2 aligns across 10 bases. The V and J ends lost 6 bases and 7 bases, in that order; junction bases with no gene match: 10. The CDR3 sequence is 14 residues long. The germline V gene encodes CDR1 DFQATT and CDR2 SNEGSKA (reference sequence). The CDR3 is CSAWSGRGFYTQYF. The CDR3 DNA reads TGCAGTGCCTGGAGCGGGAGGGGATTTTATACGCAGTATTTT.

The chain employs TRBV3-1 and TRBJ2-1; 10 bases match TRBD2. Per the germline V gene, CDR1 is LGHDT and CDR2 is YNNKEL (reference sequence). V shed 1 base, J shed 10 bases, and the junction held 7 bases outside the gene matches. The CDR3 covers 15 residues. CDR3 loop: CASSQVRGLAEEQFF. The CDR3 DNA sequence: TGTGCCAGCAGCCAAGTCCGAGGACTAGCGGAGGAGCAGTTCTTC.

This clonotype was detected only a few times. The CDR3 DNA sequence: TGTGCCAGCGCTCCCGGCCTTGGGGATCGCACAGATACGCAGTATTTT. This codes for CASAPGLGDRTDTQYF. The V and J genes are TRBV27 and TRBJ2-3; D not resolved. The CDR3 covers 16 residues. Between the trimmed V and J ends, which lost 8 bases and 1 base, there was a span of 19 bases. CDR1 is MNHEY, CDR2 SMNVEV, per germline (reference sequence).

At least ten counts were recorded for this clonotype. CDR3 in DNA: TGTGCCAGCAGTACAATTACAGGGGTGAGTTCATACACTGAAGCTTTCTTT. It is translated as CASSTITGVSSYTEAFF. The rearrangement links TRBV5-6 to TRBJ1-1, with TRBD1 matching over 7 bases. The V segment lost 5 bases and the J segment 3 bases; nucleotides outside the gene matches: 16. Germline V gene data show CDR1 as SGHDT and CDR2 as YYEEEE. This CDR3 comprises 17 residues.

This clonotype was observed at least ten times. The V and J genes are TRBV7-9 and TRBJ2-6, with D unclear. The CDR3 covers 16 residues. V was shortened by 1 base and J by 0 bases, with 7 bases between the two germline ends. The germline CDR1 and CDR2 sequences are SEHNR and FQNEAQ (reference sequence). DNA of the CDR3: TGTGCCAGCAGCTTAGTGTCCGTCTCTGGGGCCAACGTCCTGACTTTC. Protein product: CASSLVSVSGANVLTF.

The chain has TRBV20-1 and TRBJ2-3, with 10 bases matching TRBD2. Germline values: CDR1 DFQATT, CDR2 SNEGSKA (reference sequence). This CDR3 is 17 amino acids long. Trimming took 4 bases from V and 7 from J; bases not matched to a gene: 17. As DNA, the CDR3 is TGCAGTGCTAACCCCTTCGGGCTAGCGGGGGCCGGATATACGCAGTATTTT. Residues: CSANPFGLAGAGYTQYF.

This clonotype was observed many times. This rearrangement joins TRBV30 to TRBJ2-2; 7 nucleotides align to TRBD1. The CDR3 covers 14 residues. V lost 3 bases to trimming and J lost 7 bases; unmatched junction nucleotides: 8. Germline CDR1 GTSNPN, CDR2 SVGIG (reference sequence). In nucleotides, the CDR3 is TGTGCCTGGAGGCCCGGGACAGATAGCGGGGAGCTGTTTTTT. It yields the protein CAWRPGTDSGELFF. The entire variable domain, with the rest obtained from reference TRBV30 and TRBJ2-2, is as follows: SQTIHQWPATLVQPVGSPLSLECTVEGTSNPNLYWYRQAAGRGLQLLFYSVGIGQISSEVPQNLSASRPQDRQFILSSKKLLLSDSGFYLCAWRPGTDSGELFFGEGSRLTVL.

On this clonotype: A much larger clonotype is one base distant, so this may be a read error. The J gene is TRBJ1-2, the V gene TRBV29-1, with TRBD1 matching over 7 bases. This CDR3 is 14 amino acids long. CDR1 and CDR2 (germline): SQVTM, ANQGSEA. The CDR3 DNA is TGCTGCGCCAGGGGACAGAACCTTTACTATGGCTACACCTTC. Translating gives CCARGQNLYYGYTF.

This clonotype was seen only a few times. This chain connects TRBV6-2 or TRBV6-3 to TRBJ1-1; D unresolved. Germline CDR1 and CDR2: MNHEY and SVGEGT. The CDR3 consists of 14 residues. V was trimmed by 10 bases and J by 1 base, leaving 16 bases between them. CDR3 sequence reads: CATSRGWENTEAFF. CDR3 bases: TGTGCCACCTCCCGCGGATGGGAGAACACTGAAGCTTTCTTT.

For this clonotype: It may be a read error: a sequence one base away is much more abundant. The chain combines TRBV7-2 with TRBJ1-6; TRBD1 might be the D (5 bases). This CDR3 contains 14 residues. Germline V CDR1 and CDR2: SGHTA, FQGNSA. CDR3 DNA sequence: TGTGACAGCAGCTTAGACAGCTTTTACTCACCCCTCCACTTT. Translating gives CDSSLDSFYSPLHF.

At least ten counts were recorded for this clonotype. V gene TRBV12-3 or TRBV12-4 combines with J gene TRBJ2-1, with 12 bases matching TRBD2. There are 16 residues in the CDR3. V shed 5 bases and J 8 bases; nucleotides not matched to a gene: 10. In DNA, the CDR3 is TGTGCCAGCAGTCACCTAAGTCTAGCGGGGGGGCATGAGCAGTTCTTC. This encodes CASSHLSLAGGHEQFF.

The rearrangement joins TRBV7-2 to TRBJ1-1; D gene ambiguous. The CDR3 is made up of 16 amino acids. Trimming left V 1 base short and J 0 bases short, with 12 bases between. Germline lookup yields CDR1 SGHTA and CDR2 FQGNSA. The CDR3 here is CASSLGVGPMNTEAFF. The CDR3 region has the DNA TGTGCCAGCAGCTTAGGCGTAGGGCCTATGAACACTGAAGCTTTCTTT.